This paragraph covers one TCR beta chain sequence. Antigen specificity is unknown. This entry belongs to a study of OX40 agonist ivuxolimab in advanced cancers. Study overall: Of mixed ages from about 20 to 90 and averaging roughly 66 years, the group was 65% to 85% male.

Assay used: immunoSEQ multiplex PCR; TCRdb lists only in-frame clones, some missing. The sample comprises tens of thousands of clones, around 81% of which are singletons, and roughly a quarter rests with the top ten. This CDR3 spans 14 amino acids. With 0 bases removed from V and 4 bases from J, the gap between germline ends came to 10 bases. Germline CDR1 and CDR2: SGHRS and YFSETQ. Regarding the study as a whole: Some nonresponders additionally presented with little normalized T-cell clonal expansion.

This receptor was identified in an adult with an advanced solid tumor such as melanoma, head and neck, liver or kidney cancer. The sequencing here drew on CD4+ or CD8+ T cells sorted from blood, taken in a trial of the OX40 agonist ivuxolimab. The rearrangement links TRBV5-1 to TRBJ1-1, with D possibly being TRBD1 (5 bases). DNA for the CDR3: TGCGCCAGCAGCTTGGCCGCTGGGGCCACTGAAGCTTTCTTT. It codes for CASSLAAGATEAFF.